One TCR beta chain is described in this entry. Its cognate antigen is unknown. The CDR3 is cut off 3 residues early in the read; its end comes from the germline J gene. Sequencing was performed with immunoSEQ multiplex PCR; in TCRdb, only in-frame clones are kept and a portion is missing. The listing records about 19,000 clones. The data originate from a study of T cells in women clearing cervical HPV infection. In the study overall: For cases, blood was sampled a median approximately 150 days after lesion detection, interquartile range roughly 80 to 200 days. Study observations and caveats: Effector/memory and HPV-specific T cells were not isolated, and association timing is unknown.

Germline lookup yields CDR1 SGHTA and CDR2 FQGNSA. This CDR3 comprises 14 residues. The sequencing input was blood buffy coat. The gene calls are TRBV7-2 and TRBJ2-3; TRBD1 aligns across 8 bases. The sequence was obtained from a woman aged 18 to 75 with a cervical HPV16 infection that either progressed to CIN3+ or cleared (not recorded which). CDR3 region: CASSLQGAFQPQYF. The CDR3 bases that were read are TGTGCCAGCAGCTTACAGGGGGCGTTTCAGCCG.